This T cell receptor beta chain was identified in a study of CD8+ T cells in alopecia areata. This sample's treatment: oral pan-JAK inhibitor, 5-10 mg twice daily. From alopecia areata patients, lesional scalp punch biopsies and peripheral blood were collected. Extracted from the samples, RNA was reverse transcribed into cDNA to serve as the sequencing template. The table came from immunoSEQ multiplex PCR; TCRdb's copy has only in-frame clones and leaves some out. Of 150,000 to 200,000 clones in the sample, around 60% were seen once. Trimming pared 4 bases from V and 8 bases from J, leaving 10 bases between. Germline CDR1 reads SGHRS; CDR2 reads YFSETQ. This CDR3 region has 13 residues. This clone has more than one count but fewer than ten. Its antigen is currently unknown. General study points: Scalp clonality and expanded CD8+ clones among the top 100 showed significant decreases with tofacitinib. Many expanded lesional clones stayed in scalp and blood while on tofacitinib.

Sample: CD4+ T cells sorted from blood, taken at week 24, from a patient treated with tofacitinib. This chain joins TRBV5-1 and TRBJ1-6; D gene ambiguous. The receptor was derived from a human donor with alopecia areata. The CDR3 DNA reads TGCGCCAGCAGCATAACGAGGGATTCACCCCTCCACTTT. It yields the protein CASSITRDSPLHF.